This TCR beta chain was retrieved from a study of PD-1 blockade in classical Hodgkin lymphoma. The time point was: newly diagnosed, previously untreated cHL patient sample. CD4+ T cells were purified from thawed PBMCs by negative selection. PBMCs from untreated, newly diagnosed classical Hodgkin lymphoma were comparison samples. Clones were read by immunoSEQ multiplex PCR, and TCRdb kept only the in-frame ones, dropping some. The sample yields about 32,000 clones, roughly nine tenths seen once. CDR3 length: 13 residues. Germline lookup yields CDR1 LNHDA and CDR2 SQIVND (reference sequence). Germline trimming cut 10 bases from V and 5 bases from J; bases unmatched to any gene: 11.

Sequenced sample: CD4+ T cells from blood. The rearrangement links TRBV19 to TRBJ2-7; TRBD1 matches at 7 bases. The receptor comes from a human donor with classical Hodgkin lymphoma. In DNA, the CDR3 is TGTGCCACCCCGACAGGGATCGCGAACGAGCAGTACTTC. Translation: CATPTGIANEQYF.